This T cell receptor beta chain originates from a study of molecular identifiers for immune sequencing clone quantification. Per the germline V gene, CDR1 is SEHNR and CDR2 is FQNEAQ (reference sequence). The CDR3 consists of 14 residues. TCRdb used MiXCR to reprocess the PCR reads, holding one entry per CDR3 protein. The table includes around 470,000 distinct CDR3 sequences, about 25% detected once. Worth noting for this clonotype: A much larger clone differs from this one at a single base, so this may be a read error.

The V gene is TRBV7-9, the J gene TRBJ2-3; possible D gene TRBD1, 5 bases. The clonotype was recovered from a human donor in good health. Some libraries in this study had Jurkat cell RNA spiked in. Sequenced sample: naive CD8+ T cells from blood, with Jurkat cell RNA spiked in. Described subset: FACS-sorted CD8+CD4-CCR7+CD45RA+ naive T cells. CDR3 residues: CAGSLFQGSDTQYF. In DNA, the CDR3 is TGTGCCGGCAGCTTATTTCAGGGATCAGATACGCAGTATTTT.